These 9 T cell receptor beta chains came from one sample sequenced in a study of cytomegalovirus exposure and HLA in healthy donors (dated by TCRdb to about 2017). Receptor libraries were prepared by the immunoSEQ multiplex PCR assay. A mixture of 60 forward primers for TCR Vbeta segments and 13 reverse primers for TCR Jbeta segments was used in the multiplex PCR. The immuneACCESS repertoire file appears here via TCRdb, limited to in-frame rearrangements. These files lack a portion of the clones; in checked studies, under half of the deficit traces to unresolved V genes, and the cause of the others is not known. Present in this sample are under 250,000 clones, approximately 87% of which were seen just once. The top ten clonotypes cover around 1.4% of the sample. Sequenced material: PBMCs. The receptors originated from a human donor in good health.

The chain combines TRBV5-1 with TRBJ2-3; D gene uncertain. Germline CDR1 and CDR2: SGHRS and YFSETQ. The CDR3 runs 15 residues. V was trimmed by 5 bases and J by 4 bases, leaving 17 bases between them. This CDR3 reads CASRFTPSSADTQYF. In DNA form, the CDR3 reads TGCGCCAGCAGGTTCACACCGTCCAGCGCAGATACGCAGTATTTT.

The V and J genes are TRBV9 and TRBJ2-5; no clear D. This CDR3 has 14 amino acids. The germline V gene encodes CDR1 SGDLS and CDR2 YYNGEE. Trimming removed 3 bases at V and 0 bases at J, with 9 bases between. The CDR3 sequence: CASSGGLYQETQYF. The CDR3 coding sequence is TGTGCCAGCAGCGGAGGTCTGTACCAAGAGACCCAGTACTTC.

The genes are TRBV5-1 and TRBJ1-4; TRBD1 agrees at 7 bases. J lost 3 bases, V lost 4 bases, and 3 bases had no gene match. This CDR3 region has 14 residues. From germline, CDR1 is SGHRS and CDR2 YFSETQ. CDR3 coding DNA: TGCGCCAGCAGCAAGGGACAGTCTAATGAAAAACTGTTTTTT. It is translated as CASSKGQSNEKLFF. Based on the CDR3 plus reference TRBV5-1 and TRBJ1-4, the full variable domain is KAGVTQTPRYLIKTRGQQVTLSCSPISGHRSVSWYQQTPGQGLQFLFEYFSETQRNKGNFPGRFSGRQFSNSRSEMNVSTLELGDSALYLCASSKGQSNEKLFFGSGTQLSVL.

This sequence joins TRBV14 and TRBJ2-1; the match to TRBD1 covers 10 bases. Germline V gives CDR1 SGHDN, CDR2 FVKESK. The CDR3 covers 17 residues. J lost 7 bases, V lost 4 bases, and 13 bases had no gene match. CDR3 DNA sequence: TGTGCCAGCAGCCCTGATACGGGGACAGGGGTTTGGAATGAGCAGTTCTTC. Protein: CASSPDTGTGVWNEQFF.

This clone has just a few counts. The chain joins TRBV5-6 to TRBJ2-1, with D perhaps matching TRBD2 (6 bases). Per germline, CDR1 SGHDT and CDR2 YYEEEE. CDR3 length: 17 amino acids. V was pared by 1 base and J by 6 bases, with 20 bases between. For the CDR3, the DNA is TGTGCCAGCAGCTTGACCGAATGGGGTCTGCGGGGCAATGAGCAGTTCTTC. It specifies CASSLTEWGLRGNEQFF.

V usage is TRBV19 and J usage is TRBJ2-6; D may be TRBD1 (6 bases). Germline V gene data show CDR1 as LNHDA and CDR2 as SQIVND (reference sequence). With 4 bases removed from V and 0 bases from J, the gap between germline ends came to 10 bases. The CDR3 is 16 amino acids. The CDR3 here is CASSTRQVSGANVLTF. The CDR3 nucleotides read TGTGCCAGTAGTACCCGACAGGTCTCTGGGGCCAACGTCCTGACTTTC.

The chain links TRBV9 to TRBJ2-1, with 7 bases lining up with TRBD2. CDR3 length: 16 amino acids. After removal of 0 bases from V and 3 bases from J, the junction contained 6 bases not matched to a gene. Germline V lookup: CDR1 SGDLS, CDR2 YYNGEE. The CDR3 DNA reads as TGTGCCAGCAGCGTAGATACCGGGACTAACTACAATGAGCAGTTCTTC. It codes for CASSVDTGTNYNEQFF.

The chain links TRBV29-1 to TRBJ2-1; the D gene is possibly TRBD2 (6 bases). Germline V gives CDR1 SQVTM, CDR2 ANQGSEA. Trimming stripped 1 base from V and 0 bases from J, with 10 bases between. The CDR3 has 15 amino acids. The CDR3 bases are TGCAGCGTTGAAGGGGCGGGGAACTCCTACAATGAGCAGTTCTTC. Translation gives CSVEGAGNSYNEQFF.

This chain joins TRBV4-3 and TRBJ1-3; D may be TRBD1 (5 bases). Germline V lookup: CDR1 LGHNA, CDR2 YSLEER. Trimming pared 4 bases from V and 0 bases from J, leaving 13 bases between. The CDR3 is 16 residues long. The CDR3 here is CASSLSFGGSGNTIYF. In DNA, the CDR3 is TGCGCCAGCAGCCTCTCCTTCGGGGGCTCTGGAAACACCATATATTTT.